Given below is one TCR beta chain in context. CDR1 SQVTM and CDR2 ANQGSEA come from the germline V gene. CDR3 length equals 14 residues. Trimming removed 3 bases from V and 2 bases from J, with 10 bases in between. The data are from a study of blood T cell repertoires in COVID-19. The repertoire was sequenced with immunoSEQ multiplex PCR; TCRdb's copy has only in-frame clones and lacks some. The table shows some 100,000 clones, with around 85% occurring only once. The chain is built from TRBV29-1 and TRBJ2-2, with D maybe TRBD1 (5 bases). The source material was PBMCs or T cells enriched from blood (not recorded which). The clonotype originates from a woman aged 50 to 60 who had recovered from COVID-19. The CDR3 DNA reads as TGCAGCGTTGAGTTGACAGTTAACACCGGGGAGCTGTTTTTT. Protein product: CSVELTVNTGELFF.